This T cell receptor beta chain was documented in a study of shared clonotypes between healthy human individuals. Sequencing was at deep level. Using immunoSEQ multiplex PCR, the repertoire was profiled, and TCRdb retains in-frame clones only, with some absent. The sample has about 470,000 clones, 70% to 80% seen once. The source of this sequence is a woman in her forties in good health. Some clones in this sample may be carry-over from other donors' samples. What was sequenced was PBMCs.

This chain's CDR3 is CASIGRQGGSMNTEAFF. The CDR3 DNA follows: TGTGCCAGTATCGGCCGACAGGGAGGTTCAATGAACACTGAAGCTTTCTTT. The V and J genes are TRBV28 and TRBJ1-1; 7 nucleotides line up with TRBD1. V trimming: 9 bases; J trimming: 0 bases; junction bases outside the gene matches: 16. Germline loops: CDR1 MDHEN, CDR2 SYDVKM. The CDR3 contains 17 residues.